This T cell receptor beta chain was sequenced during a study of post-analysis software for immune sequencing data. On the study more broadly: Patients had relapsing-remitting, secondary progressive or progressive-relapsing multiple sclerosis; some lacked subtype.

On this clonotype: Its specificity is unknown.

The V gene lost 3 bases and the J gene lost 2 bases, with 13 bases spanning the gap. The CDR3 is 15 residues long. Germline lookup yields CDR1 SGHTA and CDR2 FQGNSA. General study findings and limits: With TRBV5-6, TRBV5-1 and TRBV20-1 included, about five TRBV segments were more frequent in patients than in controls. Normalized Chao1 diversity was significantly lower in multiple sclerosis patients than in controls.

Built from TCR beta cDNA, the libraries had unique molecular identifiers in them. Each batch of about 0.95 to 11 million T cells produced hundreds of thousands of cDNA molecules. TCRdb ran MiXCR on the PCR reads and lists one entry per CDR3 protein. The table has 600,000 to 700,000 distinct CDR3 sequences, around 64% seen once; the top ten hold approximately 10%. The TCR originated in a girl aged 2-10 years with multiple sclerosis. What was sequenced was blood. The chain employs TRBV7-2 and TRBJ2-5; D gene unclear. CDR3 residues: CASSFERLIQETQYF. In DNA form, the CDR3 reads TGTGCCAGCAGCTTCGAAAGGCTCATTCAAGAGACCCAGTACTTC.